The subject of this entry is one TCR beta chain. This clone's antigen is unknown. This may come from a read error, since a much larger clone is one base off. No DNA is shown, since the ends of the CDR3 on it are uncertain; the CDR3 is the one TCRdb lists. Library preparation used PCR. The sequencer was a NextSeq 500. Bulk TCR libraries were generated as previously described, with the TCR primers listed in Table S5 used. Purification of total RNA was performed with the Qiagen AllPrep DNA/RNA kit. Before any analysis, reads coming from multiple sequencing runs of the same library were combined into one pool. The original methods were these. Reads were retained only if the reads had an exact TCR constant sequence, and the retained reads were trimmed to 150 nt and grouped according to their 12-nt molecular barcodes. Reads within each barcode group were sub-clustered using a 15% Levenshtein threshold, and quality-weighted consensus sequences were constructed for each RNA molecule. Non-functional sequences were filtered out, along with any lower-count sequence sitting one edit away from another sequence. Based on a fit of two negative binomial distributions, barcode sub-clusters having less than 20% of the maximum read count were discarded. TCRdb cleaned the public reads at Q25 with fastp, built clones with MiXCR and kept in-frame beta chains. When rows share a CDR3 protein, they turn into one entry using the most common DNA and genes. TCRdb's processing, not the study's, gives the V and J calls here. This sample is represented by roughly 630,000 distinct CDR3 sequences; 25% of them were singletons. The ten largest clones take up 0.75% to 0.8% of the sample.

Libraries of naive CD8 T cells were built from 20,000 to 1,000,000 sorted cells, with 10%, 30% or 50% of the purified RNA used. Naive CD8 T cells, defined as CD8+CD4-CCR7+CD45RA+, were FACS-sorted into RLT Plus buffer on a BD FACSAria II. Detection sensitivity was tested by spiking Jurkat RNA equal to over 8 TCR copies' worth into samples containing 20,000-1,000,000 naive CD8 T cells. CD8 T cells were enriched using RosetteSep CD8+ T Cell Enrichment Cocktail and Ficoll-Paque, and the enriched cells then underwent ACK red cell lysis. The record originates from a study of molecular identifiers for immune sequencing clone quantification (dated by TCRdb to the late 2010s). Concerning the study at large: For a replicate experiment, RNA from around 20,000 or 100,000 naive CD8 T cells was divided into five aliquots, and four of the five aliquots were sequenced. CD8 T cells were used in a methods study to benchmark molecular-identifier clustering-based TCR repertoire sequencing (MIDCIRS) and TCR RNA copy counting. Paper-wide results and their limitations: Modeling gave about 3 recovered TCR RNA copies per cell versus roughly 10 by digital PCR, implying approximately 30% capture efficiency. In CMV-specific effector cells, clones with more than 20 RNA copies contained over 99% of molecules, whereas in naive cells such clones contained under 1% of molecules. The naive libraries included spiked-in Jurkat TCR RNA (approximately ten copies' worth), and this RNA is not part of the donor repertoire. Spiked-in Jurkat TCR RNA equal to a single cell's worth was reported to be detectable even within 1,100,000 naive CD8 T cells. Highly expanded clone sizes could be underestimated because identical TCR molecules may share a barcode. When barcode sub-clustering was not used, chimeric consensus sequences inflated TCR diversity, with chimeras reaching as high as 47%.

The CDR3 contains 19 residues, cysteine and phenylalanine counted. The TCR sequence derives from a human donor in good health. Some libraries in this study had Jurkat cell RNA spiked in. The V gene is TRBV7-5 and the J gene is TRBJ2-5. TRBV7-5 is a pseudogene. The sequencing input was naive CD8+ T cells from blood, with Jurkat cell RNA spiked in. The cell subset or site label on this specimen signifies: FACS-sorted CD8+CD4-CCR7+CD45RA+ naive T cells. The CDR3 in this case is CISVPEDQVPGGFQETQYF.